This T cell receptor (beta chain) derives from a study of CD8+ T cells in alopecia areata. Study in general: Treated patients were dosed with oral tofacitinib, taking 5 to 10 mg twice daily.

Treatment denoted: oral pan-JAK inhibitor, 5-10 mg twice daily. This clone was seen more than once but under ten times. Its antigen is undetermined. Regarding the study as a whole: Many expanded lesional clones persisted in scalp and blood during tofacitinib treatment.

This CDR3 has 14 residues. V lost 4 bases to trimming and J lost 5 bases; unmatched junction nucleotides: 6. The V gene's germline CDR1 is MDHEN and CDR2 SYDVKM. Extracted RNA was reverse transcribed into cDNA, the sequencing template. Sequenced by immunoSEQ multiplex PCR; TCRdb stores in-frame clones only, minus some. In the table there are 100,000 to 120,000 clones, less than 70% of which are singletons. This clonotype originated in a human donor with alopecia areata. This specimen consisted of CD4+ T cells sorted from blood, obtained at week 24, from a patient treated with tofacitinib. This chain links TRBV28 with TRBJ2-3; 7 nucleotides line up with TRBD1. The CDR3, as DNA: TGTGCCAGCAGTTCCCCGGGACAGTTAGATACGCAGTATTTT. The encoded protein is CASSSPGQLDTQYF.